Listed below are T cell receptor beta chains from one sample, sequenced in a study of beta chain features in type 1 diabetes. Measured with immunoSEQ multiplex PCR; TCRdb has only the in-frame clones, and not every one. The sample carries 300,000 to 450,000 clones, roughly 12% recorded once. Input material: naive CD4+ T cells from blood. The receptors stem from a man in his late teens or twenties in good health. Each CDR3 is given with its conserved first and last residue. Fields, in order: CDR3 length, J gene, clone size, D gene, V gene, CDR3 protein, CDR3 DNA. The D gene is left open where the match is weak. Clone size appears in some rows only: once, few, many, or a class for an expanded clone.

>15|TRBJ2-7|few|TRBD1|TRBV19
CASRSDRGHSYEQYF
TGTGCCAGTAGATCGGACAGGGGCCATAGCTACGAGCAGTACTTC
>14|TRBJ2-5|few|TRBD1|TRBV30
CAWSLDRGLWTQYF
TGTGCCTGGAGTTTGGACAGGGGGCTTTGGACCCAGTACTTC
>15|TRBJ1-2|once|.|TRBV7-2
CASSWKNQGLYGYTF
TGTGCCAGCAGCTGGAAAAACCAGGGGCTCTATGGCTACACCTTC
>15|TRBJ2-7|.|TRBD1|TRBV9
CASSGSTGAPYEQYF
TGTGCCAGCAGCGGTTCGACAGGGGCCCCCTACGAGCAGTACTTC
>15|TRBJ1-5|.|.|TRBV19
CASATWILDNQPQHF
TGTGCCAGTGCGACTTGGATTTTGGACAATCAGCCCCAGCATTTT
>11|TRBJ1-2|few|.|TRBV30
CAWSHRLGYTF
TGTGCCTGGAGCCACAGGCTTGGCTACACCTTC
>18|TRBJ1-1|.|.|TRBV14
CASSQGLGTSLLNTEAFF
TGTGCCAGCAGCCAAGGCTTGGGGACTTCCCTGCTGAACACTGAAGCTTTCTTT
>14|TRBJ1-2|.|TRBD1|TRBV28
CASSSVGQGYGYTF
TGTGCCAGCAGTTCAGTGGGACAGGGCTATGGCTACACCTTC
>16|TRBJ1-1|.|TRBD1|TRBV7-6
CASSPTRTGRDTEAFF
TGTGCCAGCAGCCCTACGAGGACAGGGAGGGATACTGAAGCTTTCTTT
>15|TRBJ2-2|.|.|TRBV28
CASSLNGGRSGELFF
TGTGCCAGCAGTTTAAATGGGGGCAGGTCCGGGGAGCTGTTTTTT
>14|TRBJ2-5|.|.|TRBV18
CASSPRSRGETQYF
TGTGCCAGCTCACCACGGTCGAGGGGGGAGACCCAGTACTTC
>13|TRBJ2-1|few|.|TRBV28
CASNQGFPNEQFF
TGTGCCAGCAATCAGGGGTTTCCCAATGAGCAGTTCTTC
>14|TRBJ1-1|.|.|TRBV4-1
CASSQETGNTEAFF
TGCGCCAGCAGCCAAGAAACGGGGAACACTGAAGCTTTCTTT
>14|TRBJ1-5|few|.|TRBV19
CASSIAAGFQPQHF
TGTGCCAGTAGTATAGCGGCAGGGTTCCAGCCCCAGCATTTT
>13|TRBJ1-1|.|.|TRBV30
CAWSVQGNTEAFF
TGTGCCTGGAGTGTGCAGGGTAACACTGAAGCTTTCTTT
>15|TRBJ1-5|.|.|TRBV5-8
CASSLAGRRGQPQHF
TGTGCCAGCAGCTTGGCCGGACGAAGGGGGCAGCCCCAGCATTTT
>14|TRBJ2-7|.|.|TRBV4-3
CASSQDHGTDEQYF
TGCGCCAGCAGCCAAGATCACGGTACGGACGAGCAGTACTTC
>15|TRBJ2-7|few|TRBD2|TRBV19
CASSPGLAGTYEQYF
TGTGCCAGTAGTCCCGGACTAGCGGGGACCTACGAGCAGTACTTC
>15|TRBJ2-1|few|TRBD2|TRBV9
CASSFGLAALNEQFF
TGTGCCAGCAGCTTCGGACTAGCGGCCCTAAATGAGCAGTTCTTC
>13|TRBJ1-5|few|.|TRBV7-3
CASSLYEDQPQHF
TGTGCCAGCAGCTTGTATGAGGATCAGCCCCAGCATTTT
>14|TRBJ2-5|many|.|TRBV29-1
CSVEVSRIQETQYF
TGCAGCGTTGAAGTATCCAGGATTCAAGAGACCCAGTACTTC
>14|TRBJ2-2|few|.|TRBV7-2
CASSQDREAGELFF
TGTGCCAGCAGCCAAGATCGAGAGGCCGGGGAGCTGTTTTTT
>19|TRBJ2-3|few|TRBD2|TRBV28
CAIGGGTSGTSGSTDTQYF
TGTGCCATCGGGGGAGGAACCTCCGGGACTAGCGGATCCACAGATACGCAGTATTTT
>14|TRBJ2-1|few|TRBD1|TRBV28
CASTQGTVYNEQFF
TGTGCCAGCACCCAAGGGACAGTTTACAATGAGCAGTTCTTC
>14|TRBJ2-5|.|.|TRBV18
CASSLTGGGETQYF
TGTGCCAGCTCACTGACAGGTGGAGGAGAGACCCAGTACTTC
>16|TRBJ2-7|.|TRBD1|TRBV18
CASSPLSGTGTYEQYF
TGTGCCAGCTCCCCGCTGAGCGGGACAGGGACCTACGAGCAGTACTTC
>13|TRBJ2-3|few|.|TRBV7-3
CASSPPGTDTQYF
TGTGCCAGCAGCCCCCCGGGCACAGATACGCAGTATTTT
>15|TRBJ2-7|.|TRBD2|TRBV6-6
CASSSLAGALYEQYF
TGTGCCAGCAGTTCACTAGCGGGGGCCCTCTACGAGCAGTACTTC
>15|TRBJ2-2|.|TRBD2|TRBV5-6
CASSTSGGADGELFF
TGTGCCAGCAGCACTAGCGGGGGGGCCGACGGGGAGCTGTTTTTT
>13|TRBJ1-1|.|.|TRBV7-2
CASSQHRNTEAFF
TGTGCCAGCAGCCAACACAGGAACACTGAAGCTTTCTTT
>15|TRBJ1-1|.|TRBD1|TRBV7-2
CASSLSGGRDTEAFF
TGTGCCAGCAGCTTATCAGGGGGCCGGGACACTGAAGCTTTCTTT
>15|TRBJ2-1|.|TRBD2|TRBV7-9
CASSLGLAGYNEQFF
TGTGCCAGCAGCTTAGGACTAGCGGGTTACAATGAGCAGTTCTTC
>15|TRBJ1-1|.|TRBD1|TRBV5-1
CASSIHRGLNTEAFF
TGCGCCAGCAGCATACACAGGGGGCTGAACACTGAAGCTTTCTTT
>13|TRBJ2-7|.|.|TRBV30
CAWSRPQFYEQYF
TGTGCCTGGAGCAGGCCCCAATTCTACGAGCAGTACTTC
>14|TRBJ2-3|.|.|TRBV7-2
CASSWGGGTDTQYF
TGTGCCAGCAGCTGGGGGGGCGGCACAGATACGCAGTATTTT
>11|TRBJ2-4|.|TRBD2|TRBV6-5
CASSEAGVSYF
TGTGCCAGCAGTGAAGCGGGGGTATCGTACTTC
>13|TRBJ1-2|.|.|TRBV29-1
CSVDNPTGYGYTF
TGCAGCGTTGATAACCCTACAGGGTATGGCTACACCTTC
>13|TRBJ1-2|.|.|TRBV30
CTVLGGINYGYTF
TGTACGGTGCTTGGGGGGATTAACTATGGCTACACCTTC
>14|TRBJ2-2|.|.|TRBV7-6
CASRLTGNTGELFF
TGTGCCAGCAGGCTGACAGGGAACACCGGGGAGCTGTTTTTT
>14|TRBJ2-1|.|TRBD1|TRBV29-1
CSVVPGQVYNEQFF
TGCAGCGTTGTCCCGGGACAGGTATACAATGAGCAGTTCTTC
>14|TRBJ2-5|.|.|TRBV5-6
CASSFRDKQETQYF
TGTGCCAGCAGCTTCCGGGACAAGCAAGAGACCCAGTACTTC
>14|TRBJ1-1|.|.|TRBV28
CASSLGGLNTEAFF
TGTGCCAGCAGTTTGGGAGGGTTGAACACTGAAGCTTTCTTT